This is a list of T cell receptor beta chains from one sample in a study of OX40 agonist ivuxolimab in advanced cancers. This table comes from immunoSEQ multiplex PCR, and its TCRdb copy is limited to in-frame clones, with some not included. The repertoire consists of 55,000 to 70,000 clones, with about 83% occurring once and the leading ten covering around 5%. The sequencing used CD4+ or CD8+ T cells sorted from blood, collected in a trial of the OX40 agonist ivuxolimab. The origin of the receptors is an adult with an advanced solid tumor such as melanoma, head and neck, liver or kidney cancer. Both conserved end residues are part of each CDR3. Fields, in order: clone size, D gene, J gene, V gene, CDR3 DNA, CDR3 protein. The D gene is left open where the match is weak. Clone size is stated in some rows and not others, as once, few, many or a class when expanded.

>-|TRBD1|TRBJ1-6|TRBV28
TGTGCCAGCAGCCCGGGAATTCCGGGACAGGGTAATAATTCACCCCTCCACTTT
CASSPGIPGQGNNSPLHF
>-|-|TRBJ2-3|TRBV19
TGTGCCAGTAGTATAAGGGCTACTAGTGAGGCAGATACGCAGTATTTT
CASSIRATSEADTQYF
>-|-|TRBJ2-7|TRBV7-9
TGTGCCAGCAGCGCGGCCCTTTTAGAGCAGTACTTC
CASSAALLEQYF
>-|-|TRBJ2-2|TRBV27
TGTGCCAGCAGGATGAACACCGGGGAGCTGTTTTTT
CASRMNTGELFF
>-|TRBD1|TRBJ1-2|TRBV6-6
TGTGCCAGCAGTTACCCGACAGGGGGCAAAGGCTACACCTTC
CASSYPTGGKGYTF
>-|-|TRBJ1-4|TRBV4-1
TGCGCCAGCAGCCCTCAGGGAAGGAATGAAAAACTGTTTTTT
CASSPQGRNEKLFF
>once|-|TRBJ2-2|TRBV6-5
TGTGCCAGCAGTCGGACACAGGGACTCACCGGGGAGCTGTTTTTT
CASSRTQGLTGELFF
>-|TRBD1|TRBJ1-5|TRBV28
TGTGCCAGCAGTTTATGGGGCTCGACAGGGAATCAGCCCCAGCATTTT
CASSLWGSTGNQPQHF
>-|TRBD2|TRBJ2-7|TRBV6-5
TGTGCCAGCAGTTCTGGGACTAGCGGTACTGGGCGAGAGCAGTACTTC
CASSSGTSGTGREQYF
>-|TRBD1|TRBJ2-2|TRBV28
TGTGCCAGCAGGACGGGACAGTCTCCCGGGGAGCTGTTTTTT
CASRTGQSPGELFF
>-|TRBD1|TRBJ2-7|TRBV28
TGTGCCAGCAGTTCCCCCGGGACAGGGACAAGAAACGAGCAGTACTTC
CASSSPGTGTRNEQYF
>few|-|TRBJ2-4|TRBV29-1
TGCAGCGTTGAGATTCTACAGTGGGACAAAAACATTCAGTACTTC
CSVEILQWDKNIQYF
>-|-|TRBJ2-5|TRBV15
TGTGCCACCAGCAGAGATAGGTCTCAAGAGACCCAGTACTTC
CATSRDRSQETQYF
>-|-|TRBJ1-5|TRBV27
TGTGCCAGCAGTTTACGAGGGGCAGATCAGCCCCAGCATTTT
CASSLRGADQPQHF
>once|-|TRBJ1-5|TRBV6-5
TGTGCCAGCAGACCTTTTAGGGGGAGCAATCAGCCCCAGCATTTT
CASRPFRGSNQPQHF
>-|TRBD2|TRBJ2-5|TRBV7-9
TGTGCCAGCAGCCCGGGACTAGCGAAACAAGAGACCCAGTACTTC
CASSPGLAKQETQYF
>-|-|TRBJ2-4|TRBV28
TGTGCCAGCAGTTTAGCTTCAGGGACATTAGCCAAAAACATTCAGTACTTC
CASSLASGTLAKNIQYF
>-|-|TRBJ2-3|TRBV28
TGTGCCAGCAGTTTTGAGCAGATTCGCACAGATACGCAGTATTTT
CASSFEQIRTDTQYF
>-|-|TRBJ2-1|TRBV7-9
TGTGCCAGCAGCCCACGGACTACGGGTCACAATGAGCAGTTCTTC
CASSPRTTGHNEQFF
>-|-|TRBJ1-1|TRBV6-1
TGTGCCAGCAGTGAGCTCCCCGCGAACACTGAAGCTTTCTTT
CASSELPANTEAFF
>-|-|TRBJ2-7|TRBV19
TGTGCCAGTAGTATAGAAGCCACGGCGTACGAGCAGTACTTC
CASSIEATAYEQYF
>few|TRBD1|TRBJ1-2|TRBV7-8
TGTGCCAGCAGCCCTCCCGGGACAGGAGTTGGCTACACCTTC
CASSPPGTGVGYTF
>once|-|TRBJ1-2|TRBV29-1
TGCAGCGTTGAAGAAACTAACTATGGCTACACCTTC
CSVEETNYGYTF
>-|TRBD1|TRBJ1-1|TRBV5-5
TGTGCCAGCAGCTTGTTACAGGGGGCGACGAGGTCATCGGCTGAAGCTTTCTTT
CASSLLQGATRSSAEAFF
>-|TRBD2|TRBJ2-3|TRBV5-4
TGTGCCAGCAGCCGGGGGGGGCCGTCGGAGAGCACAGATACGCAGTATTTT
CASSRGGPSESTDTQYF
>-|-|TRBJ2-7|TRBV11-3
TGTGCCAGCAGCTCGCCTAGAGTGGGGTCCTACGAGCAGTACTTC
CASSSPRVGSYEQYF
>-|-|TRBJ1-2|TRBV11-2
TGTGCCAGCAGCCCTTCGGGTAGCAGCGGCTACACCTTC
CASSPSGSSGYTF
>-|-|TRBJ1-6|TRBV15
TGTGCCACCAGCAGGACAGGTCTAAGTTCACCCCTCCACTTT
CATSRTGLSSPLHF
>-|TRBD1|TRBJ1-1|TRBV28
TGTGCCAGCAGTCCCCCCAGGGGGCGCGGGTCCACTGAAGCTTTCTTT
CASSPPRGRGSTEAFF
>-|TRBD2|TRBJ2-5|TRBV7-6
TGTGCCAGCAGCTTAGTTGGGACTAGCGTGGAGACCCAGTACTTC
CASSLVGTSVETQYF
>few|TRBD2|TRBJ2-7|TRBV28
TGTGCCAGCAGCCTACAGCGGGGGGCTTCCTACGAGCAGTACTTC
CASSLQRGASYEQYF
>-|TRBD2|TRBJ2-5|TRBV4-1
TGCGCCAGCAGCCAATTAGCGGGGGGGGGCCTTCAAGAGACCCAGTACTTC
CASSQLAGGGLQETQYF
>-|TRBD1|TRBJ1-1|TRBV18
TGTGCCAGCTCACGATGGACAGGGGGCGCCGGGGTGAACACTGAAGCTTTCTTT
CASSRWTGGAGVNTEAFF
>-|TRBD2|TRBJ2-7|TRBV29-1
TGCAGCGTATGGGGTCTGGGACTAGCTGCCGAGCAGTACTTC
CSVWGLGLAAEQYF
>-|-|TRBJ2-3|TRBV29-1
TGCAGCGTTTCGACCGGAGATACGCAGTATTTT
CSVSTGDTQYF
>once|-|TRBJ2-7|TRBV11-2
TGTGCCAGCAGCTTAGTTTACGTTGAAACAGGGTACGAGCAGTACTTC
CASSLVYVETGYEQYF
>-|-|TRBJ2-3|TRBV15
TGTGCCACCAGCAGAGATTCATCCATTGATACGCAGTATTTT
CATSRDSSIDTQYF
>-|-|TRBJ1-1|TRBV4-1
TGCGCCAGCATCGACCTGACAGGTTGGAGCACTGAAGCTTTCTTT
CASIDLTGWSTEAFF
>-|-|TRBJ2-2|TRBV5-1
TGCGCCAGCAGCCCTGAGAGCTGGAGCACCGGGGAGCTGTTTTTT
CASSPESWSTGELFF
>-|-|TRBJ1-1|TRBV21-1
TGTGCCAGCAGCACCCATGGGGGACTGGGAGACACTGAAGCTTTCTTT
CASSTHGGLGDTEAFF
>few|-|TRBJ2-3|TRBV5-1
TGCGCCAGCAGCTTGGAATTAGTCGGCACAGATACGCAGTATTTT
CASSLELVGTDTQYF
>-|-|TRBJ2-7|TRBV28
TGTGCCAGCATCGACAGAAGCTACGAGCAGTACTTC
CASIDRSYEQYF
>-|-|TRBJ2-3|TRBV11-2
TGTGCCAGCAGCTACCAACTAGCCGCTACGCAGTATTTT
CASSYQLAATQYF
>-|-|TRBJ1-5|TRBV2
TGTGCCAGCAGGCCTGACAGTTATAGCAATCAGCCCCAGCATTTT
CASRPDSYSNQPQHF
>-|-|TRBJ2-3|TRBV7-9
TGTGCCAGCAGCTTATCGAGTATTACAGATACGCAGTATTTT
CASSLSSITDTQYF
>-|TRBD2|TRBJ2-1|TRBV4-1
TGCGCCAGCAGCCTTCACTCGAGCGGGAGACCTTACAATGAGCAGTTCTTC
CASSLHSSGRPYNEQFF
>-|-|TRBJ1-4|TRBV30
TGTGCCTGGAGTGAGGTTCCAACTAATGAAAAACTGTTTTTT
CAWSEVPTNEKLFF